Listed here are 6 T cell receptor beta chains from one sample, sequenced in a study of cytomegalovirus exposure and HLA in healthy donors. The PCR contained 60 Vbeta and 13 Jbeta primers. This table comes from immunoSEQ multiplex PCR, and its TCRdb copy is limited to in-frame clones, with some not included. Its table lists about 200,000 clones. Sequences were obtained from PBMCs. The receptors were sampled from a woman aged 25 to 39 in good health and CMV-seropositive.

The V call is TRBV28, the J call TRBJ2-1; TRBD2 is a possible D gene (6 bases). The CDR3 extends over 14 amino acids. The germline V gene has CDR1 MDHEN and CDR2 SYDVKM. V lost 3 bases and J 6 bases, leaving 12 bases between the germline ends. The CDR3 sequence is CASSFPGGSNEQFF. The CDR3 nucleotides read TGTGCCAGCAGTTTTCCTGGGGGGAGCAATGAGCAGTTCTTC.

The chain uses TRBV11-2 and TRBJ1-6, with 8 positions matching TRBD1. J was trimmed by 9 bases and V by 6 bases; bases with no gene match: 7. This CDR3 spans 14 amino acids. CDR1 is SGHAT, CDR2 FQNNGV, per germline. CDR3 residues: CASSPGTGFSPLHF. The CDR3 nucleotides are TGTGCCAGCAGTCCCGGGACAGGATTTTCACCCCTCCACTTT.

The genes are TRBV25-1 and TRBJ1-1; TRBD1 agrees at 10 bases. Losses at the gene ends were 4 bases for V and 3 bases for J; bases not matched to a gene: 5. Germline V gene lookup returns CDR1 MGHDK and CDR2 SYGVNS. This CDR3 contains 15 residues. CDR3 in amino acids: CASSVGTGVYTEAFF. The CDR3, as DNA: TGTGCCAGCAGTGTAGGGACAGGGGTTTACACTGAAGCTTTCTTT.

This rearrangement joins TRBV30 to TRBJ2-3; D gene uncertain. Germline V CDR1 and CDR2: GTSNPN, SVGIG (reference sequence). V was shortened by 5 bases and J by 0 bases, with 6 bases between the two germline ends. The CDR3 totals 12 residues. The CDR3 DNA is TGTGCCTGGTTAGAGAGCACAGATACGCAGTATTTT. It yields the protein CAWLESTDTQYF.

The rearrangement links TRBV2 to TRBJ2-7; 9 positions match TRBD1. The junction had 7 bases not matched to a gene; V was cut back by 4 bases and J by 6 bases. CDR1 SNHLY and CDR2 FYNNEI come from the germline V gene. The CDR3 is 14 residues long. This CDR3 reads CASSAGTGYSEQYF. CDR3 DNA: TGTGCCAGCAGTGCCGGGACAGGGTACAGCGAGCAGTACTTC.

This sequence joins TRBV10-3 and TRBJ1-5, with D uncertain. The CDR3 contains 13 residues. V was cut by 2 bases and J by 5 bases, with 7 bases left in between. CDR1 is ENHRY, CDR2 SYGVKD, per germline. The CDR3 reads CAISEAVYQPQHF. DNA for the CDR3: TGTGCCATCAGTGAGGCAGTCTATCAGCCCCAGCATTTT.